The 12 T cell receptor beta chains presented below share a single source sample, sequenced in a study of Ad26.COV2.S vaccination and SARS-CoV-2 variants. This table comes from immunoSEQ multiplex PCR, and its TCRdb copy is limited to in-frame clones, with some not included. The data contain approximately 400,000 clones, approximately 83% of them singletons. Treatment reported: over 15 received Ad26.COV2.S at low or high dose, single or two shots; roughly 5 received placebo; per-sample allocation not given. The investigators took samples on day 63 after the first vaccine or placebo injection. The sample in question was peripheral blood, obtained in a trial of Ad26.COV2.S vaccine versus placebo. The receptors were sampled from a person between 18 and 59 years old who received the Ad26.COV2.S COVID-19 vaccine or a placebo.

The gene calls are TRBV6-2 or TRBV6-3 and TRBJ1-6; TRBD1 matches 9 bases. The CDR3 length is 15 residues. The V gene's germline CDR1 is MNHEY and CDR2 SVGEGT. After removal of 2 bases from V and 8 bases from J, the junction contained 4 bases not matched to a gene. The CDR3 DNA reads TGTGCCAGCAGTTACCGGACAGGGGAGGATTCACCCCTCCACTTT. Translated: CASSYRTGEDSPLHF.

This clone turned up a few times. The chain couples TRBV21-1 to TRBJ1-3. TRBV21-1 is reported as a pseudogene. The CDR3 extends over 16 amino acids. DNA of the CDR3: TGTGCCAGCAGCAAAAGGCCGTCTTACTCTGGAAACACCATATATTTT. The encoded protein is CASSKRPSYSGNTIYF.

In this sample, this clone turned up a few times. The chain joins TRBV3-1 (or the pseudogene TRBV3-2) to TRBJ2-3; possibly TRBD1 for D (6 bases). CDR3 length equals 16 residues. Trimming took 0 bases from V and 2 from J, leaving 12 bases between them. CDR1 and CDR2 from the germline V gene are LGHDT and YNNKEL (reference sequence). The DNA of the CDR3 is TGTGCCAGCAGCCAAGATATGGGGGCGGCCACAGATACGCAGTATTTT. Translated: CASSQDMGAATDTQYF.

In its sample, this clone was seen many times. The V gene is TRBV3-1 (or the pseudogene TRBV3-2), the J gene TRBJ2-5, with unresolved D. V lost 0 bases and J 9 bases, leaving 2 bases between the germline ends. The CDR3 totals 10 residues. CDR1 and CDR2 from the germline V gene are LGHDT and YNNKEL (reference sequence). CDR3 region: CASSQDPQYF. Written as DNA, the CDR3 is TGTGCCAGCAGCCAAGATCCCCAGTACTTC.

The chain couples TRBV4-1 to TRBJ1-2; a weak D match, TRBD1 (5 bases). V lost 3 bases and J lost 5, with 16 bases in between. This CDR3 has 15 amino acids. Germline CDR1 and CDR2: MGHRA and YSYEKL. The CDR3 coding sequence is TGCGCCAGCAGCCAGCCCCCTTCAGGGAAATATGGCTACACCTTC. It encodes CASSQPPSGKYGYTF.

The chain uses TRBV2 and TRBJ2-7; D perhaps matches TRBD1 (6 bases). V lost 7 bases to trimming and J lost 0 bases, with 16 bases between them. Germline CDR1 reads SNHLY; CDR2 reads FYNNEI. The CDR3 spans 15 residues. The chain's CDR3 is CASNALGTLSYEQYF. CDR3 DNA sequence: TGTGCCAGCAACGCTCTCGGGACACTCTCCTACGAGCAGTACTTC.

This clone was detected only once. This chain joins TRBV3-1 (or the pseudogene TRBV3-2) and TRBJ2-3; D remains unclear. The CDR3 covers 11 residues. CDR1 and CDR2 (germline): LGHDT, YNNKEL (reference sequence). Trimming took off 6 bases at V and 2 bases at J, with 3 bases between the two ends. The CDR3 DNA reads as TGTGCCAGCAGTCACACAGATACGCAGTATTTT. It translates to CASSHTDTQYF.

The J gene is TRBJ1-5, the V gene TRBV6-2 or TRBV6-3, with D perhaps TRBD1 (5 bases). V was cut by 5 bases and J by 6 bases, with 14 bases left in between. CDR1 MNHEY and CDR2 SVGEGT come from the germline V gene. The CDR3 covers 14 residues. This CDR3 is CASSPGGSGQPQHF. The DNA of the CDR3 is TGTGCCAGCAGTCCCGGGGGTAGTGGTCAGCCCCAGCATTTT.

The rearrangement uses TRBV19 and TRBJ2-1; the D gene could be TRBD1 or TRBD2 (5 bases each). V was cut by 3 bases and J by 4 bases, with 13 bases left in between. The CDR3 length is 15 residues. Germline V gene data show CDR1 as LNHDA and CDR2 as SQIVND (reference sequence). As DNA, the CDR3 is TGTGCCAGTAGTATTAAGAGGGGAGCATACAATGAGCAGTTCTTC. This gives the protein CASSIKRGAYNEQFF. The entire variable domain, with the rest obtained from reference TRBV19 and TRBJ2-1, is as follows: DGGITQSPKYLFRKEGQNVTLSCEQNLNHDAMYWYRQDPGQGLRLIYYSQIVNDFQKGDIAEGYSVSREKKESFPLTVTSAQKNPTAFYLCASSIKRGAYNEQFFGPGTRLTVL.

CDR3 sequence reads: CASSSYDSDARGYTF. DNA for the CDR3: TGCGCCAGCAGCTCATATGATTCCGATGCGAGAGGCTACACCTTC. The chain has TRBV5-1 and TRBJ1-2; unclear D gene. The CDR3 covers 15 residues. The germline V gene has CDR1 SGHRS and CDR2 YFSETQ. V lost 3 bases to trimming and J lost 8 bases, with 20 bases between them. Full variable domain (rest looked up from reference TRBV5-1 and TRBJ1-2): KAGVTQTPRYLIKTRGQQVTLSCSPISGHRSVSWYQQTPGQGLQFLFEYFSETQRNKGNFPGRFSGRQFSNSRSEMNVSTLELGDSALYLCASSSYDSDARGYTFGSGTRLTVV.

The rearrangement joins TRBV11-2 to TRBJ2-7; 14 nucleotides match TRBD2. The length of the CDR3 is 17 residues. Germline values: CDR1 SGHAT, CDR2 FQNNGV. J lost 3 bases, V lost 4 bases, and 8 bases had no gene match. As DNA, the CDR3 is TGTGCCAGCAGCTCAGGACTAGCGGGGGGTCTATTCTACGAGCAGTACTTC. Its translation: CASSSGLAGGLFYEQYF.

V gene TRBV5-6 combines with J gene TRBJ2-1; perhaps TRBD2 as D (6 bases). The CDR3 sequence is 16 residues long. Trimming pared 2 bases from V and 2 bases from J, leaving 14 bases between. CDR1 and CDR2 (germline): SGHDT, YYEEEE. The CDR3 sequence: CASSFGTPVAYNEQFF. CDR3 nucleotide sequence: TGTGCCAGCAGCTTCGGGACTCCCGTCGCCTACAATGAGCAGTTCTTC. Full variable domain (rest looked up from reference TRBV5-6 and TRBJ2-1): DAGVTQSPTHLIKTRGQQVTLRCSPKSGHDTVSWYQQALGQGPQFIFQYYEEEERQRGNFPDRFSGHQFPNYSSELNVNALLLGDSALYLCASSFGTPVAYNEQFFGPGTRLTVL.